These T cell receptor beta chains were read from a single sample in a study of T cells in Graves' hyperthyroidism and ophthalmopathy. TCRdb ran MiXCR on the multiplex PCR reads and lists one entry per CDR3 protein. Of about 640,000 distinct CDR3 sequences listed, under 25% are singletons. Sequenced: blood. The receptors shown here come from a man younger than 45 with Graves' ophthalmopathy. The CDR3 runs from the conserved cysteine through the conserved F or W. D genes are given only for firm matches. Clone size is stated in some rows and not others, as once, few, many or a class when expanded.

cdr3_aa: CASSQGSAGADNEQFF
cdr3_nt: TGTGCCAGCAGCCAAGGCTCGGCGGGGGCGGACAATGAGCAGTTCTTC
j_call: TRBJ2-1
d_call: NA
clone_size: NA
v_call: TRBV4-2

cdr3_aa: CASSYLQGSSPLHF
cdr3_nt: TGTGCCAGCAGTTACCTACAGGGAAGTTCACCCCTCCACTTT
j_call: TRBJ1-6
d_call: NA
clone_size: many
v_call: TRBV6-5

cdr3_aa: CASSFAMGGTQYF
cdr3_nt: TGTGCCAGCAGTTTCGCGATGGGGGGGACCCAGTACTTC
j_call: TRBJ2-5
d_call: NA
clone_size: few
v_call: TRBV28

cdr3_aa: CASSPQGSYEQYF
cdr3_nt: TGTGCCAGCTCACCGCAGGGTTCCTACGAGCAGTACTTC
j_call: TRBJ2-7
d_call: NA
clone_size: many
v_call: TRBV5-1

cdr3_aa: CASSTGTLETQYF
cdr3_nt: TGTGCCAGCAGTACCGGGACGTTGGAGACCCAGTACTTC
j_call: TRBJ2-5
d_call: NA
clone_size: few
v_call: TRBV12-3/TRBV12-4

cdr3_aa: CASSLGGTSGNEQFF
cdr3_nt: TGTGCCAGCAGCTTAGGAGGGACTAGCGGAAATGAGCAGTTCTTC
j_call: TRBJ2-1
d_call: TRBD2
clone_size: NA
v_call: TRBV7-2

cdr3_aa: CASSGGLAGGETQYF
cdr3_nt: TGCGCCAGCAGCGGGGGACTTGCCGGGGGAGAGACCCAGTACTTC
j_call: TRBJ2-5
d_call: NA
clone_size: few
v_call: TRBV5-1

cdr3_aa: CSVDAGLAGERYNEQFF
cdr3_nt: TGCAGCGTTGACGCCGGACTAGCGGGAGAGCGTTACAATGAGCAGTTCTTC
j_call: TRBJ2-1
d_call: TRBD2
clone_size: few
v_call: TRBV29-1

cdr3_aa: CASSTSIDEQFF
cdr3_nt: TGTGCCAGTAGTACGAGCATCGATGAGCAGTTCTTC
j_call: TRBJ2-1
d_call: NA
clone_size: few
v_call: TRBV19

cdr3_aa: CASRDIAEKNTGELFF
cdr3_nt: TGTGCCAGTCGAGACATAGCGGAAAAGAACACCGGGGAGCTGTTTTTT
j_call: TRBJ2-2
d_call: NA
clone_size: NA
v_call: TRBV19

cdr3_aa: CASSGTNEKLFF
cdr3_nt: TGTGCCAGCTCGGGAACTAATGAAAAACTGTTTTTT
j_call: TRBJ1-4
d_call: NA
clone_size: many
v_call: TRBV2

cdr3_aa: CASSLGRWEETQYF
cdr3_nt: TGTGCCAGCAGTTTAGGCAGGTGGGAAGAGACCCAGTACTTC
j_call: TRBJ2-5
d_call: NA
clone_size: NA
v_call: TRBV27

cdr3_aa: CASSLATQGLEKLFF
cdr3_nt: TGTGCCAGCAGCTTAGCGACGCAGGGACTCGAAAAACTGTTTTTT
j_call: TRBJ1-4
d_call: NA
clone_size: NA
v_call: TRBV7-8

cdr3_aa: CASSLGTPYSTDTQYF
cdr3_nt: TGCGCCAGCAGCTTGGGGACACCTTATAGCACAGATACGCAGTATTTT
j_call: TRBJ2-3
d_call: NA
clone_size: once
v_call: TRBV5-1

cdr3_aa: CASSQDKYSNQPQHF
cdr3_nt: TGTGCCAGCAGTCAAGATAAGTATAGCAATCAGCCCCAGCATTTT
j_call: TRBJ1-5
d_call: NA
clone_size: few
v_call: TRBV12-3/TRBV12-4

cdr3_aa: CSAPQVGEETQYF
cdr3_nt: TGCAGTGCCCCACAGGTGGGAGAGGAGACCCAGTACTTC
j_call: TRBJ2-5
d_call: NA
clone_size: NA
v_call: TRBV20-1

cdr3_aa: CASSEGAGGKNEQFF
cdr3_nt: TGTGCCAGCAGTGAAGGAGCGGGGGGGAAAAATGAGCAGTTCTTC
j_call: TRBJ2-1
d_call: TRBD2
clone_size: many
v_call: TRBV2

cdr3_aa: CSARVDRGLYEQYF
cdr3_nt: TGCAGTGCTAGAGTAGACAGGGGGTTATACGAGCAGTACTTC
j_call: TRBJ2-7
d_call: TRBD1
clone_size: once
v_call: TRBV20-1

cdr3_aa: CASSYSGITSYNEQFF
cdr3_nt: TGCGCCAGCAGCTATAGCGGAATCACCTCCTACAATGAGCAGTTCTTC
j_call: TRBJ2-1
d_call: NA
clone_size: NA
v_call: TRBV5-1

cdr3_aa: CSAPLRSQRERFDNEQFF
cdr3_nt: TGCAGTGCTCCCCTCCGTTCCCAGCGGGAGAGGTTTGACAATGAGCAGTTCTTC
j_call: TRBJ2-1
d_call: TRBD2
clone_size: NA
v_call: TRBV20-1

cdr3_aa: CASSSWTGGSYEQYF
cdr3_nt: TGTGCCAGCAGCTCGTGGACAGGGGGCTCCTACGAGCAGTACTTC
j_call: TRBJ2-7
d_call: TRBD1
clone_size: many
v_call: TRBV7-6

cdr3_aa: CASSTEGAGSGETQYF
cdr3_nt: TGTGCCAGCAGTACCGAGGGCGCGGGGTCGGGGGAGACCCAGTACTTC
j_call: TRBJ2-5
d_call: NA
clone_size: many
v_call: TRBV12-3/TRBV12-4

cdr3_aa: CSANSGRGGHEQYF
cdr3_nt: TGCAGTGCCAATAGCGGGAGAGGGGGCCACGAGCAGTACTTC
j_call: TRBJ2-7
d_call: TRBD2
clone_size: NA
v_call: TRBV20-1

cdr3_aa: CAWSGTSGRSRQTQYF
cdr3_nt: TGTGCCTGGAGTGGGACTAGCGGGAGGAGTAGACAGACCCAGTACTTC
j_call: TRBJ2-5
d_call: TRBD2
clone_size: few
v_call: TRBV30

cdr3_aa: CASSFTGGNTEAFF
cdr3_nt: TGTGCCAGCAGCTTTACAGGGGGAAACACTGAAGCTTTCTTT
j_call: TRBJ1-1
d_call: TRBD1
clone_size: many
v_call: TRBV7-2

cdr3_aa: CSANGLGLAGLGQFF
cdr3_nt: TGCAGTGCTAACGGCTTAGGACTAGCGGGACTGGGACAGTTCTTC
j_call: TRBJ2-1
d_call: TRBD2
clone_size: many
v_call: TRBV20-1

cdr3_aa: CASSASGSHNEQFF
cdr3_nt: TGTGCCAGCAGTGCTAGCGGCTCTCACAATGAGCAGTTCTTC
j_call: TRBJ2-1
d_call: TRBD2
clone_size: few
v_call: TRBV6-1

cdr3_aa: CASSIGGARLTDTQYF
cdr3_nt: TGTGCCAGTAGTATCGGGGGGGCTAGACTCACAGATACGCAGTATTTT
j_call: TRBJ2-3
d_call: TRBD2
clone_size: NA
v_call: TRBV19

cdr3_aa: CASSYGQFGTQYF
cdr3_nt: TGTGCCAGCAGTTACGGACAGTTCGGGACCCAGTACTTC
j_call: TRBJ2-5
d_call: NA
clone_size: few
v_call: TRBV6-5

cdr3_aa: CSARDQGYVVEQFF
cdr3_nt: TGCAGTGCTAGAGATCAGGGCTATGTAGTGGAGCAGTTCTTC
j_call: TRBJ2-1
d_call: NA
clone_size: many
v_call: TRBV20-1

cdr3_aa: CASSPSLGGEQYF
cdr3_nt: TGTGCCAGCTCCCCTTCTTTAGGGGGGGAGCAGTACTTC
j_call: TRBJ2-7
d_call: NA
clone_size: NA
v_call: TRBV18

cdr3_aa: CASSLAGRLEQFF
cdr3_nt: TGTGCCAGCAGCTTAGCGGGTCGCCTAGAGCAGTTCTTC
j_call: TRBJ2-1
d_call: NA
clone_size: NA
v_call: TRBV7-9

cdr3_aa: CASSPRQGLSGANVLTF
cdr3_nt: TGTGCCAGCAGCCCCCGACAGGGCCTCTCTGGGGCCAACGTCCTGACTTTC
j_call: TRBJ2-6
d_call: TRBD1
clone_size: NA
v_call: TRBV7-6

cdr3_aa: CASSEGGDRATEAFF
cdr3_nt: TGTGCCAGCAGTGAGGGGGGGGACAGGGCGACTGAAGCTTTCTTT
j_call: TRBJ1-1
d_call: TRBD1
clone_size: NA
v_call: TRBV6-1

cdr3_aa: CASSLSGTQAWVNEAFF
cdr3_nt: TGTGCCAGCAGCTTATCCGGGACCCAAGCCTGGGTTAATGAAGCTTTCTTT
j_call: TRBJ1-1
d_call: NA
clone_size: many
v_call: TRBV7-2

cdr3_aa: CASSQYRNGYTF
cdr3_nt: TGTGCCAGCAGCCAGTACAGGAATGGCTACACCTTC
j_call: TRBJ1-2
d_call: NA
clone_size: many
v_call: TRBV3-1

cdr3_aa: CASSIGTSGNSYNEQFF
cdr3_nt: TGTGCCAGTAGTATCGGGACTAGCGGGAACTCCTACAATGAGCAGTTCTTC
j_call: TRBJ2-1
d_call: TRBD2
clone_size: NA
v_call: TRBV19

cdr3_aa: CASTQTELGNQPQHF
cdr3_nt: TGTGCCAGCACTCAGACTGAACTCGGCAATCAGCCCCAGCATTTT
j_call: TRBJ1-5
d_call: NA
clone_size: few
v_call: TRBV6-1

cdr3_aa: CASSVYGENSPLHF
cdr3_nt: TGTGCCAGCAGTGTATACGGGGAAAATTCACCCCTCCACTTT
j_call: TRBJ1-6
d_call: NA
clone_size: few
v_call: TRBV2

cdr3_aa: CASSSPLAGRPNEQFF
cdr3_nt: TGCGCCAGCAGCAGCCCGCTAGCCGGACGTCCCAATGAGCAGTTCTTC
j_call: TRBJ2-1
d_call: NA
clone_size: few
v_call: TRBV4-1

cdr3_aa: CASRAAGGLEQFF
cdr3_nt: TGTGCCAGCAGAGCAGCGGGAGGGCTCGAGCAGTTCTTC
j_call: TRBJ2-1
d_call: TRBD2
clone_size: few
v_call: TRBV7-3

cdr3_aa: CASSFQSVSYNEQFF
cdr3_nt: TGTGCCAGCAGCTTTCAGAGCGTCTCCTACAATGAGCAGTTCTTC
j_call: TRBJ2-1
d_call: NA
clone_size: few
v_call: TRBV7-2

cdr3_aa: CSAREGISNQPQHF
cdr3_nt: TGCAGTGCTAGAGAGGGGATCAGCAATCAGCCCCAGCATTTT
j_call: TRBJ1-5
d_call: NA
clone_size: once
v_call: TRBV20-1

cdr3_aa: CASRGGRGKDEQFF
cdr3_nt: TGTGCCAGCAGGGGGGGCAGGGGCAAGGATGAGCAGTTCTTC
j_call: TRBJ2-1
d_call: NA
clone_size: NA
v_call: TRBV27

cdr3_aa: CASSLGQVAEAFF
cdr3_nt: TGTGCCAGCAGTTTAGGCCAGGTTGCTGAAGCTTTCTTT
j_call: TRBJ1-1
d_call: NA
clone_size: NA
v_call: TRBV28

cdr3_aa: CASSPSTRGTDTQYF
cdr3_nt: TGTGCCAGCAGCCCGAGTACGCGGGGCACAGATACGCAGTATTTT
j_call: TRBJ2-3
d_call: NA
clone_size: NA
v_call: TRBV5-6

cdr3_aa: CSAHPGGSRVNTEAFF
cdr3_nt: TGCAGTGCTCATCCAGGGGGCAGTAGGGTGAACACTGAAGCTTTCTTT
j_call: TRBJ1-1
d_call: TRBD1
clone_size: NA
v_call: TRBV20-1

cdr3_aa: CASSPSGQGVVEQYF
cdr3_nt: TGTGCCAGCAGCCCGTCGGGACAGGGGGTTGTCGAGCAGTACTTC
j_call: TRBJ2-7
d_call: TRBD1
clone_size: many
v_call: TRBV7-9

cdr3_aa: CASSDRGRYNEQFF
cdr3_nt: TGTGCCAGCAGTGATAGGGGAAGATACAATGAGCAGTTCTTC
j_call: TRBJ2-1
d_call: NA
clone_size: many
v_call: TRBV2

cdr3_aa: CASSRQASGPYEQYF
cdr3_nt: TGTGCCAGCAGCCGACAGGCTAGCGGGCCCTACGAGCAGTACTTC
j_call: TRBJ2-7
d_call: TRBD2
clone_size: NA
v_call: TRBV3-1

cdr3_aa: CASREQGRETQYF
cdr3_nt: TGTGCCAGCAGAGAACAGGGCCGGGAGACCCAGTACTTC
j_call: TRBJ2-5
d_call: NA
clone_size: NA
v_call: TRBV28

cdr3_aa: CASREGQTSYNEQFF
cdr3_nt: TGTGCCAGCAGGGAGGGGCAGACCTCCTACAATGAGCAGTTCTTC
j_call: TRBJ2-1
d_call: NA
clone_size: once
v_call: TRBV28

cdr3_aa: CSADGRLAKNIQYF
cdr3_nt: TGCAGTGCTGACGGACGGCTAGCCAAAAACATTCAGTACTTC
j_call: TRBJ2-4
d_call: NA
clone_size: many
v_call: TRBV20-1

cdr3_aa: CASSLQGSSLHF
cdr3_nt: TGTGCCAGCAGCCTCCAGGGTTCCTCCCTCCACTTT
j_call: TRBJ1-6
d_call: NA
clone_size: NA
v_call: TRBV7-2

cdr3_aa: CASSLAGLGDEQFF
cdr3_nt: TGTGCCAGCAGCTTGGCGGGGCTGGGCGATGAGCAGTTCTTC
j_call: TRBJ2-1
d_call: NA
clone_size: once
v_call: TRBV7-6

cdr3_aa: CASSPQGMNTGELFF
cdr3_nt: TGTGCCAGCAGTCCACAGGGAATGAACACCGGGGAGCTGTTTTTT
j_call: TRBJ2-2
d_call: NA
clone_size: once
v_call: TRBV28